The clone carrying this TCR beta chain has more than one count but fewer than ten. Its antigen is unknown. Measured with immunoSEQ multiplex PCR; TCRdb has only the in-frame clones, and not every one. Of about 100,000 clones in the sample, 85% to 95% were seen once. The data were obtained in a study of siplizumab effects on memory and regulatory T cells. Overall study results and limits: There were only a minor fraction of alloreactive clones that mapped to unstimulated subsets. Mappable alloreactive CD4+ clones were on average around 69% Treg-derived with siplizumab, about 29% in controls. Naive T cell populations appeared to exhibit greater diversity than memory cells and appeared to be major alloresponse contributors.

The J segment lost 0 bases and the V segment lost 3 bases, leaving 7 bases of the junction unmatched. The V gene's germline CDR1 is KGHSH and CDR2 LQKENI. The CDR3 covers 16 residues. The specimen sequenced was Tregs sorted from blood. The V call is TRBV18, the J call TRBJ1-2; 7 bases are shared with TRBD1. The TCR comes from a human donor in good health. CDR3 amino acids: CASSPSGQKANYGYTF. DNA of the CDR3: TGTGCCAGCTCACCCTCGGGACAGAAAGCTAACTATGGCTACACCTTC.